This T cell receptor (beta chain) derives from a study of blood T cell repertoires in COVID-19. Across the study: Acute and convalescent COVID-19 samples came from the United States, Italy and Spain. Nucleic acid was either cDNA or gDNA, and it came from T cells, B-cell-depleted T cells, or PBMCs.

Assay: immunoSEQ multiplex PCR; the TCRdb copy retains only in-frame clones and omits some. Here the sample spans about 190,000 clones, 78% being singletons. This CDR3 region has 16 residues. Germline values: CDR1 MNHEY, CDR2 SMNVEV (reference sequence). With 11 bases removed from V and 2 bases from J, the gap between germline ends came to 22 bases. Sample: peripheral blood. The TCR originated in an elderly woman with active or convalescent COVID-19. V gene TRBV27 combines with J gene TRBJ2-1, with D maybe TRBD1 (5 bases). The CDR3 coding sequence is TGTGCCGGATCTCCGACAGCCCCATCTACCTACAATGAGCAGTTCTTC. Translating gives CAGSPTAPSTYNEQFF.